These 14 T cell receptor beta chains came from one sample sequenced in a study of T cells in Graves' hyperthyroidism and ophthalmopathy. It was RNA transcripts that yielded the amplified TCR beta CDR3 regions. The HTBI set primed first-round TCR CDR3 RT-PCR. TCRdb re-called the multiplex PCR reads through MiXCR, storing one row per CDR3 protein. The sample consists of a few hundred thousand distinct CDR3 sequences, around 16% of them appearing once. The sample taken for sequencing was blood. The source is a woman in her twenties or thirties with Graves' hyperthyroidism.

This clonotype was picked up many times. V and J are TRBV30 and TRBJ1-2; 8 nucleotides line up with TRBD1. Trimming at V came to 2 bases and at J to 4 bases, leaving 3 bases not matched to a gene. Germline V gene lookup returns CDR1 GTSNPN and CDR2 SVGIG (reference sequence). The CDR3 is made up of 13 amino acids. The CDR3 DNA is TGTGCCTGGAGTTCGACAGGGGCCTATGGCTACACCTTC. It is translated as CAWSSTGAYGYTF.

V usage is TRBV9 and J usage is TRBJ2-3, with a weak D call TRBD2 (5 bases). The CDR3 runs 15 residues. Germline assignment: CDR1 SGDLS and CDR2 YYNGEE. V was clipped by 2 bases and J by 4 bases, with 14 bases between them. The CDR3 DNA reads TGTGCCAGCAGCGTGGATGACGGCGGGTCAGATACGCAGTATTTT. As protein: CASSVDDGGSDTQYF.

The CDR3, as DNA: TGTGCCAGCAGCCGACTGGAGGCGCGGGAGACCCAGTACTTC. Encoded protein: CASSRLEARETQYF. This sequence joins TRBV6-2 or TRBV6-3 and TRBJ2-5, with D possibly matching TRBD2 (5 bases). The V end was cut by 6 bases, the J end by 5 bases, with 16 bases between. The germline V gene has CDR1 MNHEY and CDR2 SVGEGT. The CDR3 loop spans 14 amino acids.

This chain links TRBV20-1 with TRBJ2-5, with 7 bases aligning to TRBD1. CDR3 length: 19 amino acids. Germline CDR1 and CDR2: DFQATT and SNEGSKA (reference sequence). J lost 5 bases, V lost 1 base, and 22 bases had no gene match. Here the CDR3 reads CSARVRSEFFLTGRETQYF. The CDR3 DNA sequence: TGCAGTGCTAGAGTTAGGTCCGAATTTTTTTTGACAGGGCGGGAGACCCAGTACTTC.

This clonotype appeared many times. The V gene is TRBV18, the J gene TRBJ2-5; the D is unclear. The V and J ends lost 0 bases and 1 base respectively, with 6 bases between them. Germline values: CDR1 KGHSH, CDR2 LQKENI. This CDR3 region has 14 residues. CDR3 region: CASSPPSVQETQYF. DNA for the CDR3: TGTGCCAGCTCACCACCGTCAGTCCAAGAGACCCAGTACTTC. The full variable domain, with the rest looked up from reference TRBV18 and TRBJ2-5, is NAGVMQNPRHLVRRRGQEARLRCSPMKGHSHVYWYRQLPEEGLKFMVYLQKENIIDESGMPKERFSAEFPKEGPSILRIQQVVRGDSAAYFCASSPPSVQETQYFGPGTRLLVL.

This rearrangement joins TRBV24-1 to TRBJ2-2; 14 positions match TRBD2. The CDR3 has 19 residues. With V trimmed by 7 bases and J by 5 bases, 14 bases remained unmatched. Germline-derived CDR1 and CDR2 are KGHDR and SFDVKD. CDR3 in DNA: TGTGCCACCAGCCTACCGGGGACTAGCGGGAGTTTGGGAACCGGGGAGCTGTTTTTT. Its translation is CATSLPGTSGSLGTGELFF.

Concerning this clonotype: Being one base from a much bigger clone, this may be a read error. This rearrangement joins TRBV10-1 to TRBJ2-5; D remains unclear. Germline V gene sequence: CDR1 WNHNN, CDR2 SYGVQD (reference sequence). This CDR3 is built from 14 residues. The CDR3 DNA reads TGCGCCAGCAGTGAGAGGGTAGGCCAAGAGACCCTGTACTTC. Translating it yields CASSERVGQETLYF.

This clonotype was seen at least ten times. V usage is TRBV3-1 and J usage is TRBJ2-1; D uncertain. The ends were cut back, 4 bases at V and 3 bases at J, with 10 bases in the middle. This CDR3 has 14 amino acids. Germline loops: CDR1 LGHDT, CDR2 YNNKEL (reference sequence). The CDR3 is CASSPKNIYNEQFF. CDR3 in DNA: TGTGCCAGCAGCCCAAAGAACATCTACAATGAGCAGTTCTTC.

This clonotype has just a few counts. The J gene is TRBJ2-1, the V gene TRBV27; unclear D gene. There are 12 residues in the CDR3. Trimming cost V 7 bases and J 7 bases, with 11 bases left between them. From germline, CDR1 is MNHEY and CDR2 SMNVEV (reference sequence). CDR3 loop: CASTNYRNEQFF. The CDR3 region has the DNA TGTGCCAGCACTAATTACCGAAATGAGCAGTTCTTC.

This clonotype appeared many times. The chain joins TRBV6-1 to TRBJ2-1; no clear D. V lost 4 bases and J lost 8, with 15 bases in between. The length of the CDR3 is 14 residues. The germline gives CDR1 MNHNS, CDR2 SASEGT. CDR3 loop: CASSGGLFEYEQFF. The CDR3 coding sequence is TGTGCCAGCAGTGGGGGTCTCTTCGAGTATGAGCAGTTCTTC.

This clonotype was observed a handful of times. The chain combines TRBV6-1 with TRBJ1-2; TRBD1 matches 9 bases. Germline lookup yields CDR1 MNHNS and CDR2 SASEGT. The CDR3 is 14 residues long. The V segment lost 6 bases and the J segment 6 bases; nucleotides outside the gene matches: 8. The CDR3 sequence is CASSRDREIHGYTF. CDR3 in DNA: TGTGCCAGCAGCCGGGACAGGGAGATTCATGGCTACACCTTC.

J is TRBJ2-7 and V is TRBV10-3; 10 bases fit TRBD2. The junction had 7 bases not matched to a gene; V was cut back by 6 bases and J by 5 bases. Germline V CDR1 and CDR2: ENHRY, SYGVKD. The CDR3 sequence is 14 residues long. The CDR3 bases are TGTGCCATCAGGCTGAGCGGGAGGGCTAACGAGCAGTACTTC. It yields the protein CAIRLSGRANEQYF.

This clonotype has only a few counts. This chain uses TRBV6-1 with TRBJ2-2, with D maybe TRBD2 (6 bases). The CDR3 sequence is 18 residues long. Germline lookup yields CDR1 MNHNS and CDR2 SASEGT. The V end was cut by 5 bases, the J end by 0 bases, with 19 bases between. In DNA, the CDR3 is TGTGCCAGCAGTCGCGTTGGAGGGATGCGGGCGAACACCGGGGAGCTGTTTTTT. Residues: CASSRVGGMRANTGELFF.

This clonotype was found many times. The chain combines TRBV30 with TRBJ2-7; perhaps TRBD1 as D (6 bases). This CDR3 comprises 12 residues. Per germline, CDR1 GTSNPN and CDR2 SVGIG (reference sequence). Deletions cut 3 bases from V and 4 bases from J, with 10 bases between. The CDR3 DNA reads as TGTGCCTGGAGGGACAGTGGTTACGAGCAGTACTTC. This encodes CAWRDSGYEQYF.